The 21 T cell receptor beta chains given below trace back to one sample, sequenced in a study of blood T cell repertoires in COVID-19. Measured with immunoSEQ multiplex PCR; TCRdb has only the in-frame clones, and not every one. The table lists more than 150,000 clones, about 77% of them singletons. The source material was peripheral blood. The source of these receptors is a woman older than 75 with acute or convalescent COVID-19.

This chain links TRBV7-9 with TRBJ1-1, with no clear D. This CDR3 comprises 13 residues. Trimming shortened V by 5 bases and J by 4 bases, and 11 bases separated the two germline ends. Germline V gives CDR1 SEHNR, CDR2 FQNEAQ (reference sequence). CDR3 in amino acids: CASSLSGSTEAFF. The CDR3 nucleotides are TGTGCCAGCAGCCTCTCCGGGAGCACTGAAGCTTTCTTT.

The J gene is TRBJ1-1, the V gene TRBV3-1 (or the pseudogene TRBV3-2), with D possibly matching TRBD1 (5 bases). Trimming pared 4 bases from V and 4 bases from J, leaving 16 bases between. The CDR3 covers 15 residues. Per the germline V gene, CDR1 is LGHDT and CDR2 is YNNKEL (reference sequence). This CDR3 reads CASSRQGVESTEAFF. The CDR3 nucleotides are TGTGCCAGCAGCCGACAAGGGGTGGAGAGCACTGAAGCTTTCTTT.

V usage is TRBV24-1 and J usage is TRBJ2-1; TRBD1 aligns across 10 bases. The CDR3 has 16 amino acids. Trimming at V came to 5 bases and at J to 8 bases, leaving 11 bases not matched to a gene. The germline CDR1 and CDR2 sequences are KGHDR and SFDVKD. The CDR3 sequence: CATSANPGQGSDEQFF. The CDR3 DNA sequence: TGTGCCACCAGTGCAAACCCGGGACAGGGGTCTGATGAGCAGTTCTTC.

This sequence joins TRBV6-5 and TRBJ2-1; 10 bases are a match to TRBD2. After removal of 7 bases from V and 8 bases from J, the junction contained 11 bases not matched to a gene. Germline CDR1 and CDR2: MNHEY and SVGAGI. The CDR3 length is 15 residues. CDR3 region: CASTRTSGDLHEQFF. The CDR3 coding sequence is TGTGCCAGCACCAGGACTAGCGGAGACCTCCATGAGCAGTTCTTC.

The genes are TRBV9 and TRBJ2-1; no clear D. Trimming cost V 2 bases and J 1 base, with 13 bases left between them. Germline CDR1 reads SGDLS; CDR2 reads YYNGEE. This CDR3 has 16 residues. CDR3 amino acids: CASSVGAGLSYNEQFF. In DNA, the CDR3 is TGTGCCAGCAGCGTCGGCGCAGGTTTGTCCTACAATGAGCAGTTCTTC.

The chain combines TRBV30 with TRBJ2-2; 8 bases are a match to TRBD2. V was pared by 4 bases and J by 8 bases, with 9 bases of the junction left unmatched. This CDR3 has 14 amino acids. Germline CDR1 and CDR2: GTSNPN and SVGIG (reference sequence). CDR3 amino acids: CAWNRRGVGGELFF. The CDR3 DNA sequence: TGTGCCTGGAACCGGCGGGGGGTCGGTGGGGAGCTGTTTTTT.

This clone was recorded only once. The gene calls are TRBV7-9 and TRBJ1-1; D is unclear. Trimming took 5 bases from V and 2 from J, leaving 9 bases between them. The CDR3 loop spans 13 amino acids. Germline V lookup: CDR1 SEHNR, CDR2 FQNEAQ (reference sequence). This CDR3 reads CASSRTYNTEAFF. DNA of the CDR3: TGTGCCAGCAGCCGCACTTATAACACTGAAGCTTTCTTT. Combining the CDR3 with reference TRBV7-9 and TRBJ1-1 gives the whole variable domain DTGVSQNPRHKITKRGQNVTFRCDPISEHNRLYWYRQTLGQGPEFLTYFQNEAQLEKSRLLSDRFSAERPKGSFSTLEIQRTEQGDSAMYLCASSRTYNTEAFFGQGTRLTVV.

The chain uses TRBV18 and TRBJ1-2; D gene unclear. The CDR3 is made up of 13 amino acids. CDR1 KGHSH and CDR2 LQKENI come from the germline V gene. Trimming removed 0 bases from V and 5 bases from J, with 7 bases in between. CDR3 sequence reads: CASSPPNGYGYTF. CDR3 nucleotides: TGTGCCAGCTCACCACCCAACGGGTATGGCTACACCTTC.

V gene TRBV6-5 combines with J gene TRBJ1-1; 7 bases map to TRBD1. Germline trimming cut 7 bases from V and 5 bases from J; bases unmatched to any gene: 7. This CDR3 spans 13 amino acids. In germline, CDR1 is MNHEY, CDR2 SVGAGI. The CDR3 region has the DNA TGTGCCAGCATCAGGGGCAGGGGGACTGAAGCTTTCTTT. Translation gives CASIRGRGTEAFF.

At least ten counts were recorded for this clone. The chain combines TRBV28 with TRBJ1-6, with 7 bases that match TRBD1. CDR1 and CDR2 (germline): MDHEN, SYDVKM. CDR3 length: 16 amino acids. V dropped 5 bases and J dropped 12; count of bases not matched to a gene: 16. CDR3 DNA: TGTGCCAGCAGTCCCAGGGGGATTGCCCCCCAACGACCCCTCCACTTT. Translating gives CASSPRGIAPQRPLHF.

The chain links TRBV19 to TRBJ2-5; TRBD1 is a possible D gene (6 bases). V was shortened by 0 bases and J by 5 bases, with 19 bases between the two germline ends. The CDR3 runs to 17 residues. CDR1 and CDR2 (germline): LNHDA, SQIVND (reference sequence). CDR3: CASSIDNQGHGRETQYF. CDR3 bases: TGTGCCAGTAGTATAGATAATCAGGGACACGGGCGGGAGACCCAGTACTTC.

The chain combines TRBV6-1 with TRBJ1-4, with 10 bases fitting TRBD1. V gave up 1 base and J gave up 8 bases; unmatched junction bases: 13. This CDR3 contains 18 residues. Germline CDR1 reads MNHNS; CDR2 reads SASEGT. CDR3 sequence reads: CASSEEGGQGVRREKLFF. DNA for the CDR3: TGTGCCAGCAGTGAAGAGGGCGGACAGGGGGTTAGACGAGAAAAACTGTTTTTT.

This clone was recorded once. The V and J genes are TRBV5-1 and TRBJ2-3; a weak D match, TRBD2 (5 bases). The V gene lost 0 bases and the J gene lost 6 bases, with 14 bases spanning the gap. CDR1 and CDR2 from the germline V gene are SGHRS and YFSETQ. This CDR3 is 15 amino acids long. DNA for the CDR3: TGCGCCAGCAGCTTGGAATTGGGCGGGTGGGATACGCAGTATTTT. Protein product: CASSLELGGWDTQYF.

CDR3 amino acids: CASLAGFGGTGELFF. The CDR3 DNA sequence: TGTGCCAGCCTAGCGGGTTTTGGGGGAACCGGGGAGCTGTTTTTT. J is TRBJ2-2 and V is TRBV6-5; 8 bases map to TRBD2. CDR3 length: 15 residues. Germline lookup yields CDR1 MNHEY and CDR2 SVGAGI. The ends lost 8 bases at V and 5 bases at J; junction bases unmatched: 10.

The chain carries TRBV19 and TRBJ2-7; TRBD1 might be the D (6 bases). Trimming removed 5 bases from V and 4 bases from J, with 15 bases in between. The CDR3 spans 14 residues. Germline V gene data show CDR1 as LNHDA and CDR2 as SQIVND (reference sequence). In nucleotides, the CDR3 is TGTGCCAGTAGTTCCGGGACAAGGAGATACGAGCAGTACTTC. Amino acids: CASSSGTRRYEQYF.

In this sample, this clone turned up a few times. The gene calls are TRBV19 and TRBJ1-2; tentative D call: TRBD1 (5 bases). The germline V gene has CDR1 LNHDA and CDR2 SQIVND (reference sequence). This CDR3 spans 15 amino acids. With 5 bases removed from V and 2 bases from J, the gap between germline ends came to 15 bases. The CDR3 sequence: CASSVQEIGNYGYTF. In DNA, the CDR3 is TGTGCCAGTAGTGTACAGGAGATAGGCAACTATGGCTACACCTTC.

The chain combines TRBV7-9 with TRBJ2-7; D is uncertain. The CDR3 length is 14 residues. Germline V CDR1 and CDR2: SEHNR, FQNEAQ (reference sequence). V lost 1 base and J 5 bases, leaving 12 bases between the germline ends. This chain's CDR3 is CASSLVASPHEQYF. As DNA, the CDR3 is TGTGCCAGCAGCTTAGTGGCATCGCCCCACGAGCAGTACTTC.

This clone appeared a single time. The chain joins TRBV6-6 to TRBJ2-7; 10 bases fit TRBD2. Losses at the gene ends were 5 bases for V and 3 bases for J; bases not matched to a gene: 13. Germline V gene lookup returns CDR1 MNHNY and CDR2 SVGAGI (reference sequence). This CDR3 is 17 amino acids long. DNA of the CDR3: TGTGCCAGCAGTCGCAGCGGGGGGGGGACTACCGTCTACGAGCAGTACTTC. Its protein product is CASSRSGGGTTVYEQYF.

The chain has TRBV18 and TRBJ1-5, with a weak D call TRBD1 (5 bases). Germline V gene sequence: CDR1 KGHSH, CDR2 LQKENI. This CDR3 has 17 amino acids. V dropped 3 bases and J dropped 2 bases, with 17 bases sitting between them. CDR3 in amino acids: CASSPPAGLDGNQPQHF. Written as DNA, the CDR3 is TGTGCCAGCTCACCCCCCGCAGGGCTCGATGGCAATCAGCCCCAGCATTTT. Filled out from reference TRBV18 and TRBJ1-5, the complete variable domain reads NAGVMQNPRHLVRRRGQEARLRCSPMKGHSHVYWYRQLPEEGLKFMVYLQKENIIDESGMPKERFSAEFPKEGPSILRIQQVVRGDSAAYFCASSPPAGLDGNQPQHFGDGTRLSIL.

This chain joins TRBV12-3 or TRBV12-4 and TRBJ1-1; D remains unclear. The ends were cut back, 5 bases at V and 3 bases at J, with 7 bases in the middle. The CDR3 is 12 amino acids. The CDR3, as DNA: TGTGCCAGCAGTCCTCTATACACTGAAGCTTTCTTT. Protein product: CASSPLYTEAFF.

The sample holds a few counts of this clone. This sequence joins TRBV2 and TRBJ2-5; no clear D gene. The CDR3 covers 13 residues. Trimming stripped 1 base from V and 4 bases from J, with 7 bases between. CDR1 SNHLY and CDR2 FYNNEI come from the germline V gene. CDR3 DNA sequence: TGTGCCAGCAGTGAAGTGGAGTTAGAGACCCAGTACTTC. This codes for CASSEVELETQYF.